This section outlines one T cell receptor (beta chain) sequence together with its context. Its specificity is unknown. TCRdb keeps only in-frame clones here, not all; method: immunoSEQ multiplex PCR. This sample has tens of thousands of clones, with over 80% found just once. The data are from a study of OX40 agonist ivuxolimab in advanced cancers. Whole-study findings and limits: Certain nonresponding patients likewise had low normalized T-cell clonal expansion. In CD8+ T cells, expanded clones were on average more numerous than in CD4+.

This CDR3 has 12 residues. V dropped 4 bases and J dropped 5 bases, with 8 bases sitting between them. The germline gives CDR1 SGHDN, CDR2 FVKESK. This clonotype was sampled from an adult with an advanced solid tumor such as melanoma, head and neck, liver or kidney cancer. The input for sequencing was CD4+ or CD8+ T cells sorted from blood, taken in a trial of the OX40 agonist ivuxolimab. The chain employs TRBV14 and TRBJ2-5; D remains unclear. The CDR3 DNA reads TGTGCCAGCAGCCTCAGGTGGGAGACCCAGTACTTC. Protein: CASSLRWETQYF.